Listed below are T cell receptor beta chains from one sample, sequenced in a study of cytomegalovirus exposure and HLA in healthy donors. Libraries were prepared by immunoSEQ multiplex PCR; TCRdb keeps only in-frame clonotypes and omits some of them. The sample consists of 100,000 to 150,000 clones, about 76% of them appearing once. Sequencing input: PBMCs. Receptor source: a man between 18 and 29 years old in good health and CMV-seronegative. Each CDR3 is given with its conserved first and last residue. The D gene is left open where the match is weak. Part of the rows lack a size; the others show once, few, many or a class for expanded clones.

TRBV7-2	-	TRBJ1-5	TRBD1	CASSRGPENQPQHF	TGTGCCAGCAGCAGGGGGCCGGAGAATCAGCCCCAGCATTTT
TRBV11-2	-	TRBJ1-1	-	CASSLSRSGSEAFF	TGTGCCAGCAGCTTAAGTCGCTCTGGGAGTGAAGCTTTCTTT
TRBV30	-	TRBJ1-1	-	CAWSAGTFGLRDTEAFF	TGTGCCTGGAGTGCCGGGACATTTGGGCTGAGGGACACTGAAGCTTTCTTT
TRBV5-1	-	TRBJ2-7	TRBD2	CASSLAGGFDEQYF	TGCGCCAGCAGCTTGGCCGGGGGGTTCGACGAGCAGTACTTC
TRBV7-8	-	TRBJ2-2	TRBD1	CASSRTGTDRTGELFF	TGTGCCAGCAGCCGAACCGGGACAGATCGTACCGGGGAGCTGTTTTTT
TRBV30	-	TRBJ2-1	TRBD2	CAWSGGIGLAGWTVF	TGTGCCTGGAGTGGGGGGATCGGGCTAGCGGGGTGGACGGTCTTC
TRBV7-9	-	TRBJ1-4	-	CASSFAGSWIGTNEKLFF	TGTGCCAGCAGCTTTGCGGGCTCATGGATCGGTACTAATGAAAAACTGTTTTTT
TRBV27	-	TRBJ2-3	TRBD1	CASSPRTGYWYF	TGTGCCAGCAGTCCCCGGACAGGGTACTGGTATTTT
TRBV27	-	TRBJ1-6	TRBD1	CASSIQQGVRSPLHF	TGTGCCAGCAGTATTCAACAGGGGGTGAGGTCACCCCTCCACTTT
TRBV6-6	-	TRBJ2-3	-	CATGPDTQYF	TGTGCCACAGGCCCAGATACGCAGTATTTT
TRBV6-1	-	TRBJ1-1	-	CASSIGGGQNTEAFF	TGTGCCAGCAGTATTGGGGGAGGTCAGAACACTGAAGCTTTCTTT
TRBV29-1	once	TRBJ1-4	-	CSAEGATNEKLFF	TGCAGCGCCGAGGGGGCAACTAATGAAAAACTGTTTTTT
TRBV5-5	-	TRBJ1-2	-	CASSQAQGDGYTF	TGTGCCAGCAGCCAGGCGCAGGGCGATGGCTACACCTTC
TRBV7-9	-	TRBJ2-6	-	CASSLRGSGANVLTF	TGTGCCAGCAGCTTAAGGGGCTCCGGGGCCAACGTCCTGACTTTC
TRBV29-1	-	TRBJ1-2	-	CSVERTQLNTF	TGCAGCGTTGAACGGACACAACTTAACACCTTC
TRBV28	-	TRBJ2-1	TRBD2	CASSFLRTSGTLVEQFF	TGTGCCAGCAGTTTTCTGAGGACTAGCGGGACTCTAGTTGAGCAGTTCTTC
TRBV5-6	-	TRBJ1-1	-	CASSLGRSEPPAFF	TGTGCCAGCAGCCTGGGGAGGTCAGAACCGCCTGCTTTCTTT
TRBV7-2	-	TRBJ1-6	-	CASSSRRRANSPLHF	TGTGCCAGCAGCTCACGAAGGAGGGCTAATTCACCCCTCCACTTT
TRBV10-1	once	TRBJ2-7	TRBD2	CASSEGLAGGYEQYF	TGCGCCAGCAGTGAGGGACTAGCGGGCGGCTACGAGCAGTACTTC
TRBV5-4	-	TRBJ1-1	TRBD1	CASSKTGAVMAEAFF	TGTGCCAGCAGCAAGACAGGGGCCGTGATGGCTGAAGCTTTCTTT
TRBV11-2	-	TRBJ1-2	-	CASSLAGGAGGYTF	TGTGCCAGCAGCTTAGCGGGGGGCGCTGGTGGCTACACCTTC